Given below is one TCR beta chain in context. This sample's time point: blood 4 weeks post-SBRT, at nephrectomy. Sample treatment: 15 Gy SBRT to primary tumor, nephrectomy 4 weeks later. Nephrectomy followed 15 Gy stereotactic body radiation by 4 weeks. Radiation-treated patients gave blood at baseline, week 2 and week 4. Clear cell pathology was present in this patient's renal cell carcinoma. This record belongs to a study of radiation and T cells in renal cell carcinoma. CDR3 size: 17 residues. The V gene end was trimmed by 5 bases and the J gene end by 8 bases; junction bases not matched to a gene: 18. Per the germline V gene, CDR1 is SGHVS and CDR2 is FQNEAQ. Sequencing was performed with immunoSEQ multiplex PCR; in TCRdb, only in-frame clones are kept and a portion is missing. This table has around 180,000 clones, roughly 90% appearing once.

This clonotype originated in a woman between 50 and 59 years old with renal cell carcinoma. The sequenced sample was blood, obtained from a patient whose treatment included radiotherapy and nephrectomy. The chain carries TRBV7-8 and TRBJ1-2, with TRBD1 identical over 9 bases. Written as DNA, the CDR3 is TGTGCCAGCAGCCCTACATCCTTCCTCGGACAGGGGACCGGCTACACCTTC. Translating gives CASSPTSFLGQGTGYTF. Full variable domain (outside the CDR3, taken from reference TRBV7-8 and TRBJ1-2): GAGVSQSPRYKVAKRGQDVALRCDPISGHVSLFWYQQALGQGPEFLTYFQNEAQLDKSGLPSDRFFAERPEGSVSTLKIQRTQQEDSAVYLCASSPTSFLGQGTGYTFGSGTRLTVV.